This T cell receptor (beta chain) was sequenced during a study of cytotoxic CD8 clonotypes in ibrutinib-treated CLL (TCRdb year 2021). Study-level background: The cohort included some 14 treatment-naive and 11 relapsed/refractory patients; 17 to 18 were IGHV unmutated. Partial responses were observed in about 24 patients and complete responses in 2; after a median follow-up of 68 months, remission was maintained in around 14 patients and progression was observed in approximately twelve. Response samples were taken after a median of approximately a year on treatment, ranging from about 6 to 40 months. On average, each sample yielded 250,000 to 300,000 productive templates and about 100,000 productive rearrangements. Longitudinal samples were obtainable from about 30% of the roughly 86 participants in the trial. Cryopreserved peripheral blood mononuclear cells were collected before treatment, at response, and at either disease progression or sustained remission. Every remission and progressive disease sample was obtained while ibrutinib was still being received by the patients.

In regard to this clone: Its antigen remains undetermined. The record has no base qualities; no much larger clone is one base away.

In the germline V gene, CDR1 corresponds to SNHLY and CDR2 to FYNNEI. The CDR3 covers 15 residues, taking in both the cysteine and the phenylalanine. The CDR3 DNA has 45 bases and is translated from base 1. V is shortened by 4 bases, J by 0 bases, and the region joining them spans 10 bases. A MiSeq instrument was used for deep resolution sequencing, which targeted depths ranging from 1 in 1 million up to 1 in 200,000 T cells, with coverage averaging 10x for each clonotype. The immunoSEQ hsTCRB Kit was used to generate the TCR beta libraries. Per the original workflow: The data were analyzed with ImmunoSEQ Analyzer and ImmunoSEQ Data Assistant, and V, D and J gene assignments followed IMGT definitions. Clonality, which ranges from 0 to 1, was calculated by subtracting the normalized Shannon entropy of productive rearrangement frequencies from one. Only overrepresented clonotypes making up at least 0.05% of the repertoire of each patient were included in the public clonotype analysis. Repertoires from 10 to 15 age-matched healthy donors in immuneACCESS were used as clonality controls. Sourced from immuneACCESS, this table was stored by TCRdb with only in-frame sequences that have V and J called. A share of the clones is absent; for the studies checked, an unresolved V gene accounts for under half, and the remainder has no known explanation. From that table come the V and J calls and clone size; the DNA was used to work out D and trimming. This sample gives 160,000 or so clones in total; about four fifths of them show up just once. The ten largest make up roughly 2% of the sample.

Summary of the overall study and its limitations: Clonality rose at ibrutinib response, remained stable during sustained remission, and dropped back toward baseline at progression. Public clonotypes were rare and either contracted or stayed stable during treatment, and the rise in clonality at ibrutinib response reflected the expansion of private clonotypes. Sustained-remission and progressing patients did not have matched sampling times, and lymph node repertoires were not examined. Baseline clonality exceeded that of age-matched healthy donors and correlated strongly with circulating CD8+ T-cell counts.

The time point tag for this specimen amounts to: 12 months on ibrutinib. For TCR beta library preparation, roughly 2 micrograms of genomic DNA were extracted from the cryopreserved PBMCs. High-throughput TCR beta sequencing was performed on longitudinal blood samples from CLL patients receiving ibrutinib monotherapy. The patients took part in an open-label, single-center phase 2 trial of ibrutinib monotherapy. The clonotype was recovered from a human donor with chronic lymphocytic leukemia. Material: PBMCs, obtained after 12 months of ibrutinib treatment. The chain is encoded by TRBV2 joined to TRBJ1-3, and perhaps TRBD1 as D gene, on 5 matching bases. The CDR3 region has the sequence CASSVGPGSGNTIYF. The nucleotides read TGTGCCAGCAGTGTGGGGCCGGGCTCTGGAAACACCATATATTTT.